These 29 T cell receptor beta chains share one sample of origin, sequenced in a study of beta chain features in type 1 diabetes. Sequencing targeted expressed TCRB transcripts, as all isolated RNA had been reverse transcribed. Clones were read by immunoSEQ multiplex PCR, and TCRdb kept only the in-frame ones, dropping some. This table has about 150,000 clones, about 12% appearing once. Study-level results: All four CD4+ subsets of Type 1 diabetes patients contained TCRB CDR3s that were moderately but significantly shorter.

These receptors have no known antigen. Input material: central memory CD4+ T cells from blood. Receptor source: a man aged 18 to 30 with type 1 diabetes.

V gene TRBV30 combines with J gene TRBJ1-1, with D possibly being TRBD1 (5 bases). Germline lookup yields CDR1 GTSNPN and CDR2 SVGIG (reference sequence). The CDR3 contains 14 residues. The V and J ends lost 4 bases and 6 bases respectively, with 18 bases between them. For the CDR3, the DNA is TGTGCCTGGATCAGTTCGGGGGTTGTGGCTGAAGCTTTCTTT. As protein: CAWISSGVVAEAFF. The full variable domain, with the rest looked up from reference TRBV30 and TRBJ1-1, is SQTIHQWPATLVQPVGSPLSLECTVEGTSNPNLYWYRQAAGRGLQLLFYSVGIGQISSEVPQNLSASRPQDRQFILSSKKLLLSDSGFYLCAWISSGVVAEAFFGQGTRLTVV.

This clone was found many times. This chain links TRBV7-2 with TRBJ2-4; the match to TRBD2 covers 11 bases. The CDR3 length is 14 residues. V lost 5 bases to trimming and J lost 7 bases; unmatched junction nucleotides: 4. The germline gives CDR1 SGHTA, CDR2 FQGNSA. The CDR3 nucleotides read TGTGCCAGCAGCGCGGGACTAGCGGCGAACATTCAGTACTTC. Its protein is CASSAGLAANIQYF.

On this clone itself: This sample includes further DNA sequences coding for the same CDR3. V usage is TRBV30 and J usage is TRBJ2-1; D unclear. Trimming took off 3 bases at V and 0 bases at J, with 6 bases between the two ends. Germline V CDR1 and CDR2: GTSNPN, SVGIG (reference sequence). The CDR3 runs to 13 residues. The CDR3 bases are TGTGCCTGGAGACGAAGCTCCTACAATGAGCAGTTCTTC. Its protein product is CAWRRSSYNEQFF.

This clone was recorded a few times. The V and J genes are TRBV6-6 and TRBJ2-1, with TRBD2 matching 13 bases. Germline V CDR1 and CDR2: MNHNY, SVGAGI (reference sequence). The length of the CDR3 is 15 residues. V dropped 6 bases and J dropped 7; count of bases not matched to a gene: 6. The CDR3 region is CASRLPGLAGNEQFF. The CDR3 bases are TGTGCCAGCAGACTTCCGGGACTAGCGGGGAATGAGCAGTTCTTC.

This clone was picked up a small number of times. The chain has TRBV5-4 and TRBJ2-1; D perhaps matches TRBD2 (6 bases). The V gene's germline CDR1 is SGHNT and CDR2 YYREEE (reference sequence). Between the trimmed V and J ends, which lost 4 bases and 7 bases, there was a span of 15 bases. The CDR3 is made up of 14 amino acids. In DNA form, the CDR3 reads TGTGCCAGCAGCCAAGAGACTAGAGGGAATGAGCAGTTCTTC. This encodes CASSQETRGNEQFF.

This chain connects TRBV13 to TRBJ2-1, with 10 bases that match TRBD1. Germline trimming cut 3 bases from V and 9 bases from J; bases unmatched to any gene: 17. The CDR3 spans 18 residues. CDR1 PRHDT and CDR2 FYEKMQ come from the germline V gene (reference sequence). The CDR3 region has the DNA TGTGCCAGCAGCTTGTGGAACTTGGTCGGGACAGGGGAGACTGAGCAGTTCTTC. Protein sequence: CASSLWNLVGTGETEQFF.

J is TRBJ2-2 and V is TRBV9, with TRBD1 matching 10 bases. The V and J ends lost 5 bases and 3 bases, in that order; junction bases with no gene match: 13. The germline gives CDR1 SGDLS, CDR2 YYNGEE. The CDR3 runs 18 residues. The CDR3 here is CASRAGTGANRDTGELFF. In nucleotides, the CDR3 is TGTGCCAGCAGAGCCGGGACAGGGGCCAATCGGGACACCGGGGAGCTGTTTTTT.

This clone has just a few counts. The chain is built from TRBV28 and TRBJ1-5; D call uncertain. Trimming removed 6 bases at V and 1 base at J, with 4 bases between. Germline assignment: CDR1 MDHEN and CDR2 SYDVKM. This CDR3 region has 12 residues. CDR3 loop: CASRRSNQPQHF. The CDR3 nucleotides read TGTGCCAGCAGAAGGAGCAATCAGCCCCAGCATTTT.

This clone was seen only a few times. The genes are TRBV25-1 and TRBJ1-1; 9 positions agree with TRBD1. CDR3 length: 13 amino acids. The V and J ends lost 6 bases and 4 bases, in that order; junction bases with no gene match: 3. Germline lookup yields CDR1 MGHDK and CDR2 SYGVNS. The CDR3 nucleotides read TGTGCCAGCAGCGACAGGGGGGCCACTGAAGCTTTCTTT. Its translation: CASSDRGATEAFF.

The CDR3 sequence: CASSKDRDLNQPQHF. CDR3 DNA sequence: TGTGCCAGCAGCAAGGACAGAGATCTTAATCAGCCCCAGCATTTT. The rearrangement links TRBV6-1 to TRBJ1-5, with D possibly being TRBD1 (6 bases). Looked up from germline, CDR1 is MNHNS and CDR2 is SASEGT. The length of the CDR3 is 15 residues. V was clipped by 6 bases and J by 4 bases, with 16 bases between them.

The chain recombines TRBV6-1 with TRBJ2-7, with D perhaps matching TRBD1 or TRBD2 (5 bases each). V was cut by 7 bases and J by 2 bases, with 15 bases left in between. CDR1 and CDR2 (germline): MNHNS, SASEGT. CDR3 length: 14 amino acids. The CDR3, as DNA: TGTGCCAGCACCCAAACAGGAGGAGCCTACGAGCAGTACTTC. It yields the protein CASTQTGGAYEQYF.

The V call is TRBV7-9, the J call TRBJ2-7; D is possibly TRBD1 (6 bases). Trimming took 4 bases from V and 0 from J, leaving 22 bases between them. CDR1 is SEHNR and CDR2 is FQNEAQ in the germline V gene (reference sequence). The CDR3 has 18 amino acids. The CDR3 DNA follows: TGTGCCAGCAGCTCCCTGGGTTTTACAGGGACCAGCTCCTACGAGCAGTACTTC. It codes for CASSSLGFTGTSSYEQYF.

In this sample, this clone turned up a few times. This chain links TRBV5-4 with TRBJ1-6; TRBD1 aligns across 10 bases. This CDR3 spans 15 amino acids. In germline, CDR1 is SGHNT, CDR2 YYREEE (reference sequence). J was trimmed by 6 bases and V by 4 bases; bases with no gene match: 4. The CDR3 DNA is TGTGCCAGCAGCCTCCGACAGGGGGCTAATTCACCCCTCCACTTT. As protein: CASSLRQGANSPLHF.

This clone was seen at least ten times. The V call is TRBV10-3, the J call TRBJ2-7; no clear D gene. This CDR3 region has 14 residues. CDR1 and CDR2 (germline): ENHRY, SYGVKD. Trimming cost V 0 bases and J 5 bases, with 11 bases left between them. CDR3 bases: TGTGCCATCAGTGAGTCGTTAGGGAAGAACGAGCAGTACTTC. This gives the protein CAISESLGKNEQYF.

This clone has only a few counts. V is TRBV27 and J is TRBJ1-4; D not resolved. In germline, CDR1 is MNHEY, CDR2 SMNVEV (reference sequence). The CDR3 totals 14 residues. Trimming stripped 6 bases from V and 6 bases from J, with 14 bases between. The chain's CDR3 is CASSRTSMDEKLFF. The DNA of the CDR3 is TGTGCCAGCAGCCGAACCAGTATGGATGAAAAACTGTTTTTT.

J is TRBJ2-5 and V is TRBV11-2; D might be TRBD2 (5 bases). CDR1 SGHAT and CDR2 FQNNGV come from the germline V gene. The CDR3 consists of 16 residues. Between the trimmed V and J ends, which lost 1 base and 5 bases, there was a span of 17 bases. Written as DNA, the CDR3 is TGTGCCAGCAGCTTAGCGGCGGGTCCCTCCAGGGAGACCCAGTACTTC. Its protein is CASSLAAGPSRETQYF.

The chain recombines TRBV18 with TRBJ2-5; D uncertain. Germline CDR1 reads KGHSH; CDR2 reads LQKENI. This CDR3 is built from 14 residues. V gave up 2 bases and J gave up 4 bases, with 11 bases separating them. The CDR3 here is CASSPELVSETQYF. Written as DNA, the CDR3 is TGTGCCAGCTCACCAGAGTTGGTTTCAGAGACCCAGTACTTC.

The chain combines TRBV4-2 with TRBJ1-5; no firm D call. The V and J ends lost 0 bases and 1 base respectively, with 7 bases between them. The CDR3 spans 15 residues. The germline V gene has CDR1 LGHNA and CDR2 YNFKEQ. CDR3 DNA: TGTGCCAGCAGCCAAGATATGGTGAGCAATCAGCCCCAGCATTTT. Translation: CASSQDMVSNQPQHF.

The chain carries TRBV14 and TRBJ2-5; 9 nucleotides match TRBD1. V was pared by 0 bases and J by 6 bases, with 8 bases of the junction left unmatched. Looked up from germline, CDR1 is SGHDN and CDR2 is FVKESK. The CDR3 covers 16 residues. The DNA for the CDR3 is TGTGCCAGCAGCCAAGAAATGGGACAGGGCTGGAAGACCCAGTACTTC. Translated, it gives CASSQEMGQGWKTQYF.

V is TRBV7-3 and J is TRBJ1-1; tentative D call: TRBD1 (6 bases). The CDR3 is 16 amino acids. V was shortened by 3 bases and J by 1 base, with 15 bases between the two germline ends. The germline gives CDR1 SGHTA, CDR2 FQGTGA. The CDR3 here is CASSFYKQTGNTEAFF. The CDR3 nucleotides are TGTGCCAGCAGCTTTTACAAGCAGACAGGGAACACTGAAGCTTTCTTT.

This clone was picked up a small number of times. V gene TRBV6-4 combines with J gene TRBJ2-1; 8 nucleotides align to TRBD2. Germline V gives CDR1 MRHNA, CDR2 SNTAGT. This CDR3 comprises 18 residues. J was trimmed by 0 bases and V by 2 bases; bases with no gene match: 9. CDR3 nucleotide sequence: TGTGCCAGCAGTGACCCGAGCGGGAGTCCTAGCTCCTACAATGAGCAGTTCTTC. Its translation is CASSDPSGSPSSYNEQFF.

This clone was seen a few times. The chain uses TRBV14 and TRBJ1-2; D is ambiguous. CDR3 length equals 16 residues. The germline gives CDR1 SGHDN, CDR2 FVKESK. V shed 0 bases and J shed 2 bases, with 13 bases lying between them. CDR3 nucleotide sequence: TGTGCCAGCAGCCAAGATCGTGGGGTGAGAAACTATGGCTACACCTTC. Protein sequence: CASSQDRGVRNYGYTF.

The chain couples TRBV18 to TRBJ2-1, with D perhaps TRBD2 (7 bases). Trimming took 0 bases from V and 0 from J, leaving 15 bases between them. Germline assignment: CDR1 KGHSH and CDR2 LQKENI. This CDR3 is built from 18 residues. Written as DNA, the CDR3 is TGTGCCAGCTCACCACCGGGTGGCGGGGGCAGCTCCTACAATGAGCAGTTCTTC. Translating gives CASSPPGGGGSSYNEQFF.

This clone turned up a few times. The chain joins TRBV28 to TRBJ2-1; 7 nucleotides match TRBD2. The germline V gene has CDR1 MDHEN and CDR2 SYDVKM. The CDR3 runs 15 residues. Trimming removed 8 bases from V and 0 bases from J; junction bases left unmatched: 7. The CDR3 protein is CASLGGMSSYNEQFF. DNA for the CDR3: TGTGCCAGCCTCGGGGGGATGAGCTCCTACAATGAGCAGTTCTTC.

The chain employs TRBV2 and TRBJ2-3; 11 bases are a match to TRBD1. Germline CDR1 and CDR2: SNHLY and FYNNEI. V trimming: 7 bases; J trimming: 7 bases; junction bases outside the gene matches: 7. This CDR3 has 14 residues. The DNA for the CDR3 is TGTGCCAGCACTAGGACAGGGGGCGCAAATACGCAGTATTTT. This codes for CASTRTGGANTQYF.

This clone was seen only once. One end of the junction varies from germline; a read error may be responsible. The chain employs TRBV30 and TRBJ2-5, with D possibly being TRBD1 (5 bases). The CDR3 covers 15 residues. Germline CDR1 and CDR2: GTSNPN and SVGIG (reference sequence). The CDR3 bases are TGTGCCTGGAGTTTCCTTGGGCAGGGAAAAGAGGCCCAGTACTTC. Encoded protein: CAWSFLGQGKEAQYF.

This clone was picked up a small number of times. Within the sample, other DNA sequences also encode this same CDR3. The CDR3 loop is CASSLPGYGYTF. The CDR3 coding sequence is TGTGCCAGCAGCTTACCAGGGTATGGCTACACCTTC. The chain links TRBV7-2 to TRBJ1-2, with D possibly matching TRBD1 (5 bases). Germline V lookup: CDR1 SGHTA, CDR2 FQGNSA. V dropped 2 bases and J dropped 5 bases, with 6 bases sitting between them. There are 12 residues in the CDR3. The full variable domain, its missing parts supplied by reference TRBV7-2 and TRBJ1-2, is GAGVSQSPSNKVTEKGKDVELRCDPISGHTALYWYRQSLGQGLEFLIYFQGNSAPDKSGLPSDRFSAERTGGSVSTLTIQRTQQEDSAVYLCASSLPGYGYTFGSGTRLTVV.

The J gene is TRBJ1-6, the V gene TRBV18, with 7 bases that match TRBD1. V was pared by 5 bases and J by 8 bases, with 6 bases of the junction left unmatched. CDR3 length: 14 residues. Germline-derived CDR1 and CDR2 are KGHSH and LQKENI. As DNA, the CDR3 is TGTGCCAGCTCAACTTCCGGGACAGATTCACCCCTCCACTTT. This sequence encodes CASSTSGTDSPLHF.

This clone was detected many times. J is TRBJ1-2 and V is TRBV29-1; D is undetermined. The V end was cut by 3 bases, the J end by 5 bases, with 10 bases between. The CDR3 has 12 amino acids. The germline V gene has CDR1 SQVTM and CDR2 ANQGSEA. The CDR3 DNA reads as TGCAGCGTTGATCAGGCAGATTATGGCTACACCTTC. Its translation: CSVDQADYGYTF.